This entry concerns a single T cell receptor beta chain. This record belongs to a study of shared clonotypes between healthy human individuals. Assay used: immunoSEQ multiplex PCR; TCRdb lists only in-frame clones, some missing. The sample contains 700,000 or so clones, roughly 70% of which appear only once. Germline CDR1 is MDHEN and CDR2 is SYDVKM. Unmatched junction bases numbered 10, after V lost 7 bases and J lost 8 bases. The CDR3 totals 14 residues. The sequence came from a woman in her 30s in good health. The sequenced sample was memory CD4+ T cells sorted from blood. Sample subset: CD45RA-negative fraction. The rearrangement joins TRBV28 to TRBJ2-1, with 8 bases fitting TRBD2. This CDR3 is CASISGTRVHEQFF. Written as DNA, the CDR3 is TGTGCCAGCATCTCGGGGACTAGAGTCCATGAGCAGTTCTTC. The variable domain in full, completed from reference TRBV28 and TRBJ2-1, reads DVKVTQSSRYLVKRTGEKVFLECVQDMDHENMFWYRQDPGLGLRLIYFSYDVKMKEKGDIPEGYSVSREKKERFSLILESASTNQTSMYLCASISGTRVHEQFFGPGTRLTVL.